This entry lists 5 T cell receptor beta chains sequenced from one sample in a study of T cells after posttransplantation cyclophosphamide. The table came from immunoSEQ multiplex PCR; TCRdb's copy has only in-frame clones and leaves some out. Of tens of thousands of clones detected, around 80% appear once; the ten largest clones hold roughly 8.7%. Busulfan-fludarabine conditioning, marrow transplant, and cyclophosphamide on days +3 and +4 were administered. This material consisted of CD4+ T cells sorted from blood, taken about 1,900 days after a stem cell transplant with posttransplant cyclophosphamide. Receptor source: a female patient in her thirties or forties who received an allogeneic stem cell transplant from a related donor, was CMV-positive, and had no GVHD. The T cells may partly be graft donor cells.

The chain combines TRBV5-4 with TRBJ2-3, with 7 positions matching TRBD1. CDR1 and CDR2 from the germline V gene are SGHNT and YYREEE (reference sequence). The CDR3 contains 15 residues. Trimming cost V 2 bases and J 1 base; bases outside gene matches: 4. CDR3 coding DNA: TGTGCCAGCAGCTTTGAGGGGGCGCGCACAGATACGCAGTATTTT. Protein: CASSFEGARTDTQYF.

V gene TRBV27 combines with J gene TRBJ2-7, with 8 bases identical to TRBD1. Germline-derived CDR1 and CDR2 are MNHEY and SMNVEV (reference sequence). J was trimmed by 1 base and V by 5 bases; bases with no gene match: 4. This CDR3 is 14 amino acids long. In DNA form, the CDR3 reads TGTGCCAGCAGTCCCCGGACAGGGTCCTACGAGCAGTACTTC. It is translated as CASSPRTGSYEQYF.

The V and J genes are TRBV4-1 and TRBJ2-1, with TRBD2 as a possible D gene (5 bases). The V end lost 6 bases, the J end lost 9 bases, and 18 bases lay between the germline ends. There are 14 residues in the CDR3. CDR1 MGHRA and CDR2 YSYEKL come from the germline V gene. The CDR3 sequence is CASRIIGLSGEQFF. In DNA form, the CDR3 reads TGCGCCAGCAGGATAATTGGCCTAAGCGGTGAGCAGTTCTTC.

This clone has only one observation. The rearrangement links TRBV4-1 to TRBJ1-4, with 10 bases aligning to TRBD1. Germline V gives CDR1 MGHRA, CDR2 YSYEKL. The CDR3 loop spans 17 amino acids. The V segment lost 0 bases and the J segment 5 bases; nucleotides outside the gene matches: 6. The DNA for the CDR3 is TGCGCCAGCAGCCAAGATTCCGACAGGGGGCAAAATGAAAAACTGTTTTTT. Protein sequence: CASSQDSDRGQNEKLFF.

The chain links TRBV11-3 to TRBJ2-1; the D gene is possibly TRBD2 (6 bases). Deletions cut 5 bases from V and 7 bases from J, with 15 bases between. The CDR3 loop spans 14 amino acids. CDR1 is SGHNT, CDR2 YENEEA, per germline. The CDR3 loop is CASSPSAGRNEQFF. In DNA, the CDR3 is TGTGCCAGCAGCCCCTCGGCGGGGAGGAATGAGCAGTTCTTC.